Included here is one TCR beta chain sequence, with context. Its recognized antigen is unknown. The input lacks base qualities; no much larger clone sits a single base away. At the junction V is shortened by 0 bases and J by 5 bases, with 13 bases in between. CDR1 SEHNR and CDR2 FQNEAQ are derived from the germline V gene (reference sequence). From the cysteine up to the phenylalanine, the CDR3 has a length of 15 residues. The kept DNA is CDR3 alone, 45 bases in frame from the first base. The treatment or condition label here, explained by the study, means: in vitro stimulation with specific CMV peptide epitopes to enrich CMV-specific T cells. This sample was included in a study of T cell repertoires in cytomegalovirus infection (dated by TCRdb to about 2019). As for the study more broadly: Alongside well-studied HLA-B-restricted epitopes, the peptide stimulations were aimed at recently identified HLA-C-restricted CMV epitopes, whose presentation resists viral immunomodulation. Donor HLA type was relevant to the analysis, because carriage of CMV infection together with the matching HLA type was indicated by public TCR beta signatures. Study-wide conclusions, independent of this receptor: In both this cohort and an independent roughly 400-donor cohort, the cumulative frequency of public TCR beta family members distinguished carriers of CMV infection plus the relevant HLA type. In the ex vivo response, HLA-C-restricted CMV-specific TCR beta clonotypes were dominant, and in two of eight donors the single most frequent clonotype came from this HLA-C-restricted group.

Sequencing took place on an Illumina HiSeq 1500. Using fastp at Q25 and MiXCR, TCRdb reprocessed the public reads and kept productive beta chains. Every CDR3 protein is listed once, alongside the most common genes and DNA of its rows. This sample has around 900,000 distinct CDR3 sequences in its table, and approximately 31% of those were observed once. The ten largest clones represent 10% to 15% of the sample. This TCR was recovered from a human donor in good health (CMV status not recorded). Some clones in this sample may be carry-over from other donors' samples. The V and J segments used are TRBV7-9 and TRBJ2-5; the D gene is perhaps TRBD2, from 5 matching bases. The sample in question was cultured CD8+ T cells from PBMCs, obtained from culture after CMV antigen stimulation. The DNA is as follows: TGTGCCAGCAGCTTAGCCAGGACGGGGATGGAGACCCAGTACTTC. Its amino acids are CASSLARTGMETQYF.